This is a list of T cell receptor beta chains from one sample in a study of control samples from healthy donors and cancer patients. Profiled with immunoSEQ multiplex PCR; TCRdb holds only in-frame clones, not every one. The profile shows approximately 30,000 clones, around nine tenths of them singletons. Input material: PBMCs. These receptors were collected from a woman between 35 and 50 years old with lung cancer. The conserved cysteine and the conserved F or W are not part of the CDR3 here. Clone sizes are given selectively: once, few, many, or a class where the clone is expanded.

j_call v_call clone_size cdr3_length cdr3_aa
TRBJ2-1 TRBV3-1/TRBV3-2 - 13 ASSQDLGGGASEF
TRBJ2-1 TRBV5-4 few 13 ASSFYQGGSNEQF
TRBJ1-2 TRBV27 - 12 ASSPEFDNYGYT
TRBJ1-3 TRBV11-1 few 14 ASSLLVGRSGNTIY
TRBJ1-1 TRBV7-8 - 13 ASRAQGQVNTEAF
TRBJ2-3 TRBV6-2/TRBV6-3 few 14 ASSYGGEGDTDTQY
TRBJ1-1 TRBV7-9 - 11 ASSPGANTEAF
TRBJ2-1 TRBV27 - 10 ASSLLGDEQF
TRBJ2-7 TRBV5-6 few 13 ASSLVTESSYEQY
TRBJ1-6 TRBV7-2 - 13 ASSLGQGRYSPLH
TRBJ2-1 TRBV28 - 13 ASSLVPDPSNEQF
TRBJ2-7 TRBV4-3 few 12 ASSQRWDQDEQY
TRBJ1-4 TRBV7-9 - 13 ASSLLTGGREKLF
TRBJ1-5 TRBV6-5 - 12 ASTYDRAGQPQH
TRBJ2-7 TRBV19 - 13 ASSIAGQGRSEQY
TRBJ2-4 TRBV9 - 14 ASSVGDLLAKNIQY
TRBJ1-1 TRBV12-5 - 11 ASGLVLGGEAF
TRBJ1-6 TRBV6-2/TRBV6-3 - 12 ASSYPHMGSPLH
TRBJ2-1 TRBV7-3 - 14 ASSHSGGNSYNEQF
TRBJ1-2 TRBV5-8 - 9 ASSLSRSYT
TRBJ2-1 TRBV6-2/TRBV6-3 - 9 ASSSFGEQF
TRBJ1-1 TRBV5-1 - 12 ASSPRGSGTEAF
TRBJ2-5 TRBV5-1 - 16 ASSLPVSPGEIQETQY
TRBJ2-6 TRBV5-1 once 11 ASSFAGANVLT
TRBJ2-3 TRBV6-5 once 10 ASSPPYDTQY
TRBJ1-2 TRBV9 - 12 ASSVADRVGGYT
TRBJ2-3 TRBV6-4 few 14 ASSDSSGGATDTQY
TRBJ1-2 TRBV20-1 - 9 GYQGAGGYT
TRBJ1-2 TRBV7-2 few 12 ASSPQGNGDGYT
TRBJ1-2 TRBV24-1 - 12 ATSDYDRGYGYT
TRBJ1-4 TRBV25-1 - 12 ASSSGTGEEKLF
TRBJ1-1 TRBV18 - 12 ASSPSRERTEAF
TRBJ2-2 TRBV7-8 - 17 ASSFPTSGGPLKTGELF
TRBJ1-1 TRBV27 - 10 ASSDPNTEAF
TRBJ1-5 TRBV12-5 - 12 ASGLQGLSQPQH
TRBJ2-1 TRBV2 - 12 ASGVRAYGNEQF
TRBJ2-7 TRBV6-2/TRBV6-3 - 10 ASSYPGYEQY
TRBJ1-5 TRBV29-1 once 11 SVRQGRDQPQH
TRBJ2-5 TRBV29-1 - 11 SVQVQGPETQY
TRBJ2-1 TRBV4-2 - 12 ASSQELRLNEQF
TRBJ2-1 TRBV5-1 - 12 ASSLDRDGNEQF
TRBJ1-3 TRBV5-1 - 13 ASSSQGYSGNTIY